The 18 T cell receptor beta chains below all came from one sample that was sequenced in a study of blood T cell repertoires in COVID-19 (TCRdb year 2020). Library preparation was by the immunoSEQ multiplex PCR assay. TCRdb limited this immuneACCESS table to in-frame rearrangements with V and J called. A share of clones is missing; checked studies link under half to unresolved V genes, and the rest is unexplained. Within this sample are about 300,000 clones, with around 90% of them counted one time only. The ten biggest clones cover about 6.8% of the sample. The specimen was peripheral blood. These receptor sequences come from a woman between 25 and 40 years old with COVID-19, enrolled during active disease.

The V and J genes are TRBV6-5 and TRBJ2-1; 7 bases are a match to TRBD2. With V trimmed by 7 bases and J by 3 bases, 3 bases remained unmatched. This CDR3 spans 13 amino acids. Germline V lookup: CDR1 MNHEY, CDR2 SVGAGI. The DNA for the CDR3 is TGTGCCAGCAAAATAGCGGGCTACAATGAGCAGTTCTTC. Its translation is CASKIAGYNEQFF.

The chain is built from TRBV28 and TRBJ2-3, with 13 bases that match TRBD2. The CDR3 is 20 residues long. Unmatched junction bases numbered 11, after V lost 1 base and J lost 1 base. Germline V CDR1 and CDR2: MDHEN, SYDVKM. The CDR3 nucleotides read TGTGCCAGCAGTTTATCCCCCCGTAGGACTAGCGGGAGTCGCACAGATACGCAGTATTTT. This encodes CASSLSPRRTSGSRTDTQYF.

With respect to this clone: Distinct nucleotide sequences in the sample also encode this CDR3. The genes are TRBV30 and TRBJ2-2, with 7 bases matching TRBD1. The CDR3 is 14 residues long. V gave up 3 bases and J gave up 2 bases; unmatched junction bases: 3. CDR1 is GTSNPN, CDR2 SVGIG, per germline (reference sequence). The chain's CDR3 is CAWSRDSNTGELFF. As DNA, the CDR3 is TGTGCCTGGAGCCGGGACAGCAACACCGGGGAGCTGTTTTTT. The variable domain in full, completed from reference TRBV30 and TRBJ2-2, reads SQTIHQWPATLVQPVGSPLSLECTVEGTSNPNLYWYRQAAGRGLQLLFYSVGIGQISSEVPQNLSASRPQDRQFILSSKKLLLSDSGFYLCAWSRDSNTGELFFGEGSRLTVL.

The gene calls are TRBV28 and TRBJ1-2, with 11 positions matching TRBD1. The CDR3 covers 14 residues. CDR1 MDHEN and CDR2 SYDVKM come from the germline V gene. With 7 bases clipped from V and 8 bases from J, the junction kept 9 bases outside the gene matches. The CDR3 region is CASIRGQGARGYTF. The CDR3 region has the DNA TGTGCCAGCATCCGAGGACAGGGGGCTCGAGGCTACACCTTC.

J is TRBJ2-7 and V is TRBV5-1; 7 nucleotides line up with TRBD2. This CDR3 comprises 13 residues. Trimming cost V 4 bases and J 6 bases; bases outside gene matches: 7. Germline V CDR1 and CDR2: SGHRS, YFSETQ. The DNA for the CDR3 is TGCGCCAGCAGCCGGGGGGTAGCCGGCGAGCAGTACTTC. It translates to CASSRGVAGEQYF.

In its sample, this clone was seen once. The gene calls are TRBV28 and TRBJ1-4; D gene unclear. The CDR3 extends over 14 amino acids. Per the germline V gene, CDR1 is MDHEN and CDR2 is SYDVKM. Trimming removed 3 bases from V and 8 bases from J, with 13 bases in between. The CDR3 reads CASSLVLEEEKLFF. CDR3 sequence (DNA): TGTGCCAGCAGTTTGGTCCTCGAGGAGGAAAAACTGTTTTTT.

This clone was recorded only once. The chain recombines TRBV4-1 with TRBJ1-3; 7 nucleotides line up with TRBD1. Losses at the gene ends were 6 bases for V and 1 base for J; bases not matched to a gene: 6. Germline V CDR1 and CDR2: MGHRA, YSYEKL. The CDR3 is made up of 15 amino acids. The CDR3 DNA reads TGCGCCAGCAGTCCTGAGACAGGGTCTGGAAACACCATATATTTT. Protein product: CASSPETGSGNTIYF.

The chain employs TRBV19 and TRBJ1-1; TRBD1 matches 12 bases. Germline CDR1 is LNHDA and CDR2 is SQIVND (reference sequence). V dropped 5 bases and J dropped 11; count of bases not matched to a gene: 3. The CDR3 consists of 12 residues. In DNA, the CDR3 is TGTGCCAGTAGTTTCGGGACAGGGGGCGCTTTCTTT. It translates to CASSFGTGGAFF. The full variable domain, in which reference TRBV19 and TRBJ1-1 provide the parts outside the CDR3, is DGGITQSPKYLFRKEGQNVTLSCEQNLNHDAMYWYRQDPGQGLRLIYYSQIVNDFQKGDIAEGYSVSREKKESFPLTVTSAQKNPTAFYLCASSFGTGGAFFGQGTRLTVV.

The chain employs TRBV5-1 and TRBJ1-1; a possible D gene is TRBD1 (5 bases). CDR1 and CDR2 from the germline V gene are SGHRS and YFSETQ. CDR3 length: 13 residues. V was trimmed by 3 bases and J by 1 base, leaving 7 bases between them. CDR3 sequence reads: CASSSQGNTEAFF. The DNA for the CDR3 is TGCGCCAGCAGCTCTCAGGGGAACACTGAAGCTTTCTTT.

The chain carries TRBV11-2 and TRBJ1-1; TRBD1 is a possible D gene (6 bases). The germline CDR1 and CDR2 sequences are SGHAT and FQNNGV. V shed 3 bases and J shed 0 bases, with 11 bases lying between them. The CDR3 is 15 amino acids. The CDR3 is CASSLDGTLNTEAFF. The CDR3 bases are TGTGCCAGCAGCTTGGATGGGACACTGAACACTGAAGCTTTCTTT.

The chain couples TRBV29-1 to TRBJ2-7; perhaps TRBD1 as D (5 bases). This CDR3 has 13 amino acids. V gave up 7 bases and J gave up 1 base, with 14 bases separating them. CDR1 is SQVTM, CDR2 ANQGSEA, per germline. The CDR3 bases are TGCAGCGGTAGACTGGACACGTCCTACGAGCAGTACTTC. This sequence encodes CSGRLDTSYEQYF.

The chain uses TRBV19 and TRBJ2-4; 8 positions agree with TRBD1. The CDR3 has 19 residues. Germline CDR1 reads LNHDA; CDR2 reads SQIVND (reference sequence). V shed 4 bases and J 5 bases; nucleotides not matched to a gene: 19. CDR3 sequence reads: CASSTQGATNAGIENIQYF. CDR3 in DNA: TGTGCCAGTAGTACCCAGGGGGCGACTAATGCGGGAATCGAAAACATTCAGTACTTC.

In the case of this clone: At the DNA level, this CDR3 is encoded by other sequences in the same sample as well. This rearrangement joins TRBV6-5 to TRBJ2-3, with D maybe TRBD1 (6 bases). V lost 6 bases and J 6 bases, leaving 10 bases between the germline ends. CDR3 length: 12 amino acids. Germline V gene data show CDR1 as MNHEY and CDR2 as SVGAGI. For the CDR3, the DNA is TGTGCCAGCAGAGGGGGTTCGGATACGCAGTATTTT. Translating it yields CASRGGSDTQYF.

In DNA, the CDR3 is TGTGCCAGCAGCCCATTAGGACAGGGTGGTAATCAGCCCCAGCATTTT. Translation: CASSPLGQGGNQPQHF. The chain uses TRBV28 and TRBJ1-5; 8 bases fit TRBD1. Germline V CDR1 and CDR2: MDHEN, SYDVKM. J was trimmed by 4 bases and V by 6 bases; bases with no gene match: 11. The length of the CDR3 is 16 residues. Together with reference TRBV28 and TRBJ1-5, the CDR3 gives the full variable domain: DVKVTQSSRYLVKRTGEKVFLECVQDMDHENMFWYRQDPGLGLRLIYFSYDVKMKEKGDIPEGYSVSREKKERFSLILESASTNQTSMYLCASSPLGQGGNQPQHFGDGTRLSIL.

In its sample, this clone was seen many times. Other DNA sequences from this sample encode an identical CDR3 as well. The CDR3 reads CSAGTGNTEAFF. CDR3 DNA: TGCAGCGCAGGGACAGGGAACACTGAAGCTTTCTTT. The chain joins TRBV29-1 to TRBJ1-1; 8 nucleotides line up with TRBD1. The CDR3 runs 12 residues. Trimming took 7 bases from V and 1 from J; bases not matched to a gene: 2. Per the germline V gene, CDR1 is SQVTM and CDR2 is ANQGSEA.

This sequence joins TRBV9 and TRBJ2-2; possibly TRBD1 for D (5 bases). The V end lost 4 bases, the J end lost 0 bases, and 13 bases lay between the germline ends. The CDR3 consists of 16 residues. CDR1 is SGDLS and CDR2 is YYNGEE in the germline V gene. CDR3 DNA: TGTGCCAGCAGCCCAACAGGTGTTCCGAACACCGGGGAGCTGTTTTTT. It specifies CASSPTGVPNTGELFF.

The chain has TRBV3-1 (or the pseudogene TRBV3-2) and TRBJ2-3, with D unresolved. The V gene's germline CDR1 is LGHDT and CDR2 YNNKEL (reference sequence). The CDR3 loop spans 15 amino acids. With 2 bases removed from V and 0 bases from J, the gap between germline ends came to 9 bases. CDR3 coding DNA: TGTGCCAGCAGCCAACGCGGTCCTAGCACAGATACGCAGTATTTT. This translates into CASSQRGPSTDTQYF.

The chain has TRBV19 and TRBJ2-7; 9 nucleotides agree with TRBD2. The CDR3 spans 14 residues. With V trimmed by 8 bases and J by 6 bases, 11 bases remained unmatched. CDR1 and CDR2 from the germline V gene are LNHDA and SQIVND (reference sequence). CDR3 DNA sequence: TGTGCCAGTTCTCCGGGACTAGCTTGGAGCGAGCAGTACTTC. Protein: CASSPGLAWSEQYF.